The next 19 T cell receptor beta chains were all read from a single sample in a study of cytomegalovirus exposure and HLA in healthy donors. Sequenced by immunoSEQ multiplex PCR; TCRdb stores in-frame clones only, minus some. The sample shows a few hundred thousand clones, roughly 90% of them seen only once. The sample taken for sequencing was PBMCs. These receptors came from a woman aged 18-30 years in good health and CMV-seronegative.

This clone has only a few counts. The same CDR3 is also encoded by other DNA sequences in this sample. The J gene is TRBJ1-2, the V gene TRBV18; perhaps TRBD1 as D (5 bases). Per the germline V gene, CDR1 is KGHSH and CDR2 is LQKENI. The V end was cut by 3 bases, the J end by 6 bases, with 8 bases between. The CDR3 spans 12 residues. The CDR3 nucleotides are TGTGCCAGCTCACCTATCAGGGATGGCTACACCTTC. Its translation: CASSPIRDGYTF.

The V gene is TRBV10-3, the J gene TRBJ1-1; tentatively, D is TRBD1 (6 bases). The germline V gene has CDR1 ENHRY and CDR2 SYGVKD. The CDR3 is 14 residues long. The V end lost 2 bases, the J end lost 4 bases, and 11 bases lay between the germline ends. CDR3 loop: CAISERGTLTEAFF. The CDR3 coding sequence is TGTGCCATCAGTGAGAGGGGGACCCTCACTGAAGCTTTCTTT.

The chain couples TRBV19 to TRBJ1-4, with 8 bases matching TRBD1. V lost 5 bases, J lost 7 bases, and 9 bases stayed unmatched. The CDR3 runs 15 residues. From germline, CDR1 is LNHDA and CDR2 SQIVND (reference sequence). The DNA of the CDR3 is TGTGCCAGTAGTCCTACTCAGGGGGCGCGTGAAAAACTGTTTTTT. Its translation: CASSPTQGAREKLFF.

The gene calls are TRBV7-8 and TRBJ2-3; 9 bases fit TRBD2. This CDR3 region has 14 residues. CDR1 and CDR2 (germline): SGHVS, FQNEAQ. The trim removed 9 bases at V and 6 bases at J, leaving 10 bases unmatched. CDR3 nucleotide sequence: TGTGCCAGTAGCGGGAGCTCCACCTGGGATACGCAGTATTTT. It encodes CASSGSSTWDTQYF.

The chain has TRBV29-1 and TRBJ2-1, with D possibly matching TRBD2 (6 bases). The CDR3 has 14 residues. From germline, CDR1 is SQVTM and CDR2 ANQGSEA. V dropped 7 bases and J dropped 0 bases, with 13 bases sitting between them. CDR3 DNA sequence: TGCAGCGCAGCGGGTCAAACCTCCTACAATGAGCAGTTCTTC. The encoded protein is CSAAGQTSYNEQFF.

This CDR3 is CASSFRWTGDEQYF. The CDR3 DNA reads TGTGCCAGTAGTTTCCGTTGGACAGGGGACGAGCAGTACTTC. The V and J genes are TRBV19 and TRBJ2-7; 9 bases align to TRBD1. V lost 5 bases to trimming and J lost 5 bases; unmatched junction nucleotides: 7. CDR3 length equals 14 residues. Germline values: CDR1 LNHDA, CDR2 SQIVND (reference sequence).

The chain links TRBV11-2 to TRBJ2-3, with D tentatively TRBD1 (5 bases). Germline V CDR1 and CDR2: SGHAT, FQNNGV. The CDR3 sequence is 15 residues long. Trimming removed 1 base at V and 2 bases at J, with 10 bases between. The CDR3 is CASSLGMGHTDTQYF. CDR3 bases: TGTGCCAGCAGCTTAGGGATGGGGCACACAGATACGCAGTATTTT.

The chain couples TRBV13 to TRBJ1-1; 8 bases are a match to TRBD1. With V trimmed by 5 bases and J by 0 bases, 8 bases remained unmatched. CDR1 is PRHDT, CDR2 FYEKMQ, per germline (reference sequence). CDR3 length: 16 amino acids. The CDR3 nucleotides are TGTGCCAGCAGCCAGGCGGGACAGGTGGTGAACACTGAAGCTTTCTTT. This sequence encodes CASSQAGQVVNTEAFF.

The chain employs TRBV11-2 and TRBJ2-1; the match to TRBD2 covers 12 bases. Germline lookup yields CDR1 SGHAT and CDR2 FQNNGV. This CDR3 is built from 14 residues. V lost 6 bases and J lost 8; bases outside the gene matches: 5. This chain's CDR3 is CASRPGTSGYEQFF. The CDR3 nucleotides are TGTGCCAGCAGACCCGGGACTAGCGGGTATGAGCAGTTCTTC.

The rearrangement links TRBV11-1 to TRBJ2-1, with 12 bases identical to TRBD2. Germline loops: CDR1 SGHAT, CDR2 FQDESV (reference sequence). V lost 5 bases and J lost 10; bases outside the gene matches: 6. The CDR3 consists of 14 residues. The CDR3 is CASSRGLAGTEQFF. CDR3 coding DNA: TGTGCCAGCAGCAGGGGACTAGCGGGTACCGAGCAGTTCTTC.

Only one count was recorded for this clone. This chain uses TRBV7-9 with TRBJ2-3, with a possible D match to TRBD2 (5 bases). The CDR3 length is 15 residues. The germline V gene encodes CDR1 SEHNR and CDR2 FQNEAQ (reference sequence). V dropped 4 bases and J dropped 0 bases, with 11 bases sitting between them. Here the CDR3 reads CASSSRESSTDTQYF. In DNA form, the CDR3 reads TGTGCCAGCAGCTCTAGGGAGAGTAGCACAGATACGCAGTATTTT.

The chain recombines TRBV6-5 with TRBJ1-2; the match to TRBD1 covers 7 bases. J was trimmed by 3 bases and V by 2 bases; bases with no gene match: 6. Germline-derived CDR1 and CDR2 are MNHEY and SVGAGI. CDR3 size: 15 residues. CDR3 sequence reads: CASSYGYRGDYGYTF. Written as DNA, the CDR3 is TGTGCCAGCAGTTACGGTTACAGGGGAGACTATGGCTACACCTTC.

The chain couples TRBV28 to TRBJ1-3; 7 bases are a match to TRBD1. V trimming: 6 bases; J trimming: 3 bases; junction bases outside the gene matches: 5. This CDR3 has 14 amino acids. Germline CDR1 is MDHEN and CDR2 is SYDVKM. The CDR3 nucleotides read TGTGCCAGCAGACAGGGGCCCTTTGGAAACACCATATATTTT. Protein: CASRQGPFGNTIYF.

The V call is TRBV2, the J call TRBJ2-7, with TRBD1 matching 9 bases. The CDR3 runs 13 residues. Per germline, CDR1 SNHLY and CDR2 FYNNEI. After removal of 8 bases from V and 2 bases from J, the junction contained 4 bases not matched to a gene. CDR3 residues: CASLRDRAYEQYF. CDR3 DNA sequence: TGTGCCAGCCTCCGGGACAGGGCCTACGAGCAGTACTTC.

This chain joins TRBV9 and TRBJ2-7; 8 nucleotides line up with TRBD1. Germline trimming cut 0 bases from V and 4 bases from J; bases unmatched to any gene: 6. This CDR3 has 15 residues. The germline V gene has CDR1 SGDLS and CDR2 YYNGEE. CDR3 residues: CASSVGWTGSYEQYF. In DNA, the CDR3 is TGTGCCAGCAGCGTAGGTTGGACAGGGAGTTACGAGCAGTACTTC.

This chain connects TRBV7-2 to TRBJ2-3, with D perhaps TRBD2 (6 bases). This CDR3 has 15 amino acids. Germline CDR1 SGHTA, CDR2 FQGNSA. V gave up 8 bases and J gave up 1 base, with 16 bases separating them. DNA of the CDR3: TGTGCCAGCGCTATATGGTCGGGAGGCACAGATACGCAGTATTTT. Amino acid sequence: CASAIWSGGTDTQYF.

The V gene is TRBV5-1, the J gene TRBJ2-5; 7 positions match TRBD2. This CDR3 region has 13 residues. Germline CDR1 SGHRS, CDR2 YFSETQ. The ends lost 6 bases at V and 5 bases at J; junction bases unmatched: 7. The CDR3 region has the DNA TGCGCCAGCAACCTCCTGGGAGGGGAGACCCAGTACTTC. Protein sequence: CASNLLGGETQYF.

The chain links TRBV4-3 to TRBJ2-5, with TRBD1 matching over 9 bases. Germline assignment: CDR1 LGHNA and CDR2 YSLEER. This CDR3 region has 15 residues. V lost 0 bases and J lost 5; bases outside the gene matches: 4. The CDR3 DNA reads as TGCGCCAGCAGCCAAGATTGGGGGACAGGGGAGACCCAGTACTTC. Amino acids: CASSQDWGTGETQYF.

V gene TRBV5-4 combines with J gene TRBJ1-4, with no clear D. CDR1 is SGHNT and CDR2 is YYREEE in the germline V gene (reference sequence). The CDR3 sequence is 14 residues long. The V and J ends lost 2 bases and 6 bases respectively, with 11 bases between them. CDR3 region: CASSLTLYDEKLFF. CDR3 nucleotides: TGTGCCAGCAGCTTAACCCTCTACGATGAAAAACTGTTTTTT.